This T cell receptor beta chain is from a study of graft-versus-host responses after intestinal transplantation. Study-level results: Marrow from the recipient contained GvH clones, some of which had appeared first in ileum or blood. Within allografts, high graft-versus-host to host-versus-graft clonal ratios were seen among patients with graft-donor T cell macrochimerism.

This clone was counted a single time. No antigen is known for it. The method was immunoSEQ multiplex PCR; TCRdb's version includes in-frame clones alone and lacks a portion of them. The sample lists approximately 90,000 clones, roughly 91% occurring once. Sample: unstimulated CD8+ T cells sorted from spleen or lymph node cells, taken before intestinal transplant. This clonotype was sampled from a human donor who received an intestinal transplant.

CDR3 amino acids: CASPRVENTGELFF. The CDR3 nucleotides read TGTGCCTCGCCCCGGGTTGAGAACACCGGGGAGCTGTTTTTT. This chain links TRBV30 with TRBJ2-2; D gene ambiguous. The germline V gene encodes CDR1 GTSNPN and CDR2 SVGIG (reference sequence). This CDR3 spans 14 amino acids. Trimming pared 7 bases from V and 1 base from J, leaving 13 bases between. Using reference TRBV30 and TRBJ2-2 for the parts outside the CDR3, the full variable domain is SQTIHQWPATLVQPVGSPLSLECTVEGTSNPNLYWYRQAAGRGLQLLFYSVGIGQISSEVPQNLSASRPQDRQFILSSKKLLLSDSGFYLCASPRVENTGELFFGEGSRLTVL.